The present T cell receptor beta chain was sequenced within a study of T cells in localized non-small cell lung cancer. Libraries were prepared by immunoSEQ multiplex PCR; TCRdb keeps only in-frame clonotypes and omits some of them. The sample includes approximately 35,000 clones, approximately 90% of them seen just once. This CDR3 spans 14 amino acids. The V end was cut by 5 bases, the J end by 5 bases, with 16 bases between. Germline CDR1 SEHNR, CDR2 FQNEAQ (reference sequence). This TCR derives from an older female donor with stage II lung adenocarcinoma. The chain has TRBV7-9 and TRBJ2-7; D tentatively fits TRBD1 or TRBD2 (5 bases each). The source material was peripheral blood mononuclear cells, sampled before any cancer treatment. DNA of the CDR3: TGTGCCAGCAGCCCGTCCGGGCAGGGAGACGAGCAGTACTTC. Encoded protein: CASSPSGQGDEQYF.